The 21 T cell receptor beta chains below all came from one sample that was sequenced in a study of beta chain features in type 1 diabetes. Investigators reverse transcribed all isolated RNA, so they sequenced expressed TCRB transcripts. TCRdb's copy holds only in-frame clones and misses some; the assay was immunoSEQ multiplex PCR. Of about 150,000 clones listed, roughly 8% were seen once; the top ten hold approximately 0.54%. Their specific antigens are unknown. General observations from the study: A moderate, significant TCRB CDR3 shortening appeared in type 1 diabetes across four CD4+ subsets.

Sequencing used central memory CD4+ T cells from blood. These receptors all stem from a young man with type 1 diabetes.

This clone appeared a single time. The chain combines TRBV30 with TRBJ2-7; 12 nucleotides align to TRBD2. V shed 1 base, J shed 6 bases, and the junction held 4 bases outside the gene matches. The germline V gene encodes CDR1 GTSNPN and CDR2 SVGIG (reference sequence). This CDR3 region has 14 residues. This chain's CDR3 is CAWSDGLAGSEQYF. CDR3 bases: TGTGCCTGGAGTGATGGACTAGCGGGATCCGAGCAGTACTTC.

This clone was detected only a few times. V is TRBV18 and J is TRBJ1-5; no clear D gene. The CDR3 has 13 residues. The V end lost 6 bases, the J end lost 4 bases, and 10 bases lay between the germline ends. The germline V gene encodes CDR1 KGHSH and CDR2 LQKENI. CDR3 DNA: TGTGCCAGCTCGGACGAGGGAAATCAGCCCCAGCATTTT. Protein: CASSDEGNQPQHF.

This clone appeared a few times. The J gene is TRBJ2-2, the V gene TRBV15; 9 bases are shared with TRBD2. Germline lookup yields CDR1 LNHNV and CDR2 YYDKDF (reference sequence). CDR3 length: 18 residues. The V and J ends lost 0 bases and 6 bases, in that order; junction bases with no gene match: 11. The CDR3 protein is CATSRDQHSGRGAGELFF. Here the CDR3 DNA reads TGTGCCACCAGCAGAGATCAGCATAGCGGGAGAGGCGCCGGGGAGCTGTTTTTT. The whole variable domain, filled in from reference TRBV15 and TRBJ2-2, reads DAMVIQNPRYQVTQFGKPVTLSCSQTLNHNVMYWYQQKSSQAPKLLFHYYDKDFNNEADTPDNFQSRRPNTSFCFLDIRSPGLGDTAMYLCATSRDQHSGRGAGELFFGEGSRLTVL.

This chain uses TRBV7-9 with TRBJ2-2; 7 nucleotides match TRBD2. Germline V gives CDR1 SEHNR, CDR2 FQNEAQ (reference sequence). After removal of 1 base from V and 6 bases from J, the junction contained 8 bases not matched to a gene. This CDR3 comprises 16 residues. CDR3 residues: CASSLVAAGTAGELFF. In nucleotides, the CDR3 is TGTGCCAGCAGCTTAGTAGCAGCGGGGACCGCCGGGGAGCTGTTTTTT. Filled out from reference TRBV7-9 and TRBJ2-2, the complete variable domain reads DTGVSQNPRHKITKRGQNVTFRCDPISEHNRLYWYRQTLGQGPEFLTYFQNEAQLEKSRLLSDRFSAERPKGSFSTLEIQRTEQGDSAMYLCASSLVAAGTAGELFFGEGSRLTVL.

The gene calls are TRBV30 and TRBJ1-5, with D perhaps matching TRBD1 (6 bases). Trimming left V 5 bases short and J 6 bases short, with 14 bases between. This CDR3 region has 13 residues. CDR1 and CDR2 from the germline V gene are GTSNPN and SVGIG (reference sequence). CDR3 nucleotides: TGTGCCTGGGAGAGGGGGATTGGTCAGCCCCAGCATTTT. Translating it yields CAWERGIGQPQHF.

V is TRBV7-9 and J is TRBJ2-1, with 11 bases that match TRBD1. From germline, CDR1 is SEHNR and CDR2 FQNEAQ (reference sequence). This CDR3 spans 16 amino acids. Unmatched junction bases numbered 3, after V lost 5 bases and J lost 0 bases. The CDR3 DNA is TGTGCCAGCAGCGGGGGGACAGGGGGCTCCTACAATGAGCAGTTCTTC. It translates to CASSGGTGGSYNEQFF. Full variable domain (outside the CDR3, taken from reference TRBV7-9 and TRBJ2-1): DTGVSQNPRHKITKRGQNVTFRCDPISEHNRLYWYRQTLGQGPEFLTYFQNEAQLEKSRLLSDRFSAERPKGSFSTLEIQRTEQGDSAMYLCASSGGTGGSYNEQFFGPGTRLTVL.

The gene calls are TRBV25-1 and TRBJ1-5; D is ambiguous. Per the germline V gene, CDR1 is MGHDK and CDR2 is SYGVNS. Trimming took 8 bases from V and 0 from J, leaving 5 bases between them. This CDR3 is 12 amino acids long. CDR3 in amino acids: CASSYSNQPQHF. The CDR3 coding sequence is TGTGCCAGCTCGTATAGCAATCAGCCCCAGCATTTT. The complete variable domain, with remaining parts taken from reference TRBV25-1 and TRBJ1-5, reads EADIYQTPRYLVIGTGKKITLECSQTMGHDKMYWYQQDPGMELHLIHYSYGVNSTEKGDLSSESTVSRIRTEHFPLTLESARPSHTSQYLCASSYSNQPQHFGDGTRLSIL.

The V and J genes are TRBV7-2 and TRBJ2-5; TRBD2 aligns across 8 bases. The CDR3 length is 16 residues. Germline V gene sequence: CDR1 SGHTA, CDR2 FQGNSA. V shed 3 bases and J 5 bases; nucleotides not matched to a gene: 11. CDR3 in amino acids: CASSFGAGEGSETQYF. CDR3 nucleotides: TGTGCCAGCAGCTTTGGAGCGGGAGAGGGGTCGGAGACCCAGTACTTC. Based on the CDR3 plus reference TRBV7-2 and TRBJ2-5, the full variable domain is GAGVSQSPSNKVTEKGKDVELRCDPISGHTALYWYRQSLGQGLEFLIYFQGNSAPDKSGLPSDRFSAERTGGSVSTLTIQRTQQEDSAVYLCASSFGAGEGSETQYFGPGTRLLVL.

The chain links TRBV4-3 to TRBJ2-3; D is possibly TRBD2 (5 bases). V lost 0 bases and J lost 0, with 13 bases in between. The CDR3 has 17 amino acids. The germline gives CDR1 LGHNA, CDR2 YSLEER. CDR3 residues: CASSQDQAGLSTDTQYF. The CDR3, as DNA: TGCGCCAGCAGCCAAGATCAAGCAGGACTTAGCACAGATACGCAGTATTTT.

The rearrangement joins TRBV9 to TRBJ1-5; TRBD1 is a possible D gene (5 bases). The CDR3 is made up of 15 amino acids. Trimming left V 3 bases short and J 10 bases short, with 20 bases between. CDR1 SGDLS and CDR2 YYNGEE come from the germline V gene. CDR3 sequence: CASSARGEVRQPQHF. The CDR3 DNA sequence: TGTGCCAGCAGCGCCCGGGGGGAGGTTCGGCAACCCCAGCATTTT.

The chain recombines TRBV15 with TRBJ2-1; D gene uncertain. CDR1 and CDR2 (germline): LNHNV, YYDKDF (reference sequence). The V end was cut by 0 bases, the J end by 9 bases, with 6 bases between. CDR3 length: 12 residues. The CDR3 region has the DNA TGTGCCACCAGCAGAGATCTCGGTGAGCAGTTCTTC. It translates to CATSRDLGEQFF. The variable domain in full, completed from reference TRBV15 and TRBJ2-1, reads DAMVIQNPRYQVTQFGKPVTLSCSQTLNHNVMYWYQQKSSQAPKLLFHYYDKDFNNEADTPDNFQSRRPNTSFCFLDIRSPGLGDTAMYLCATSRDLGEQFFGPGTRLTVL.

This clone has a count of ten or more. This chain links TRBV28 with TRBJ2-4; tentative D call: TRBD1 (6 bases). Trimming removed 6 bases from V and 1 base from J, with 10 bases in between. The germline CDR1 and CDR2 sequences are MDHEN and SYDVKM. The CDR3 is 14 amino acids. In DNA form, the CDR3 reads TGTGCCAGCAGAAGCCAGGGGGCCAAAAACATTCAGTACTTC. Translating gives CASRSQGAKNIQYF.

This clone was observed a handful of times. The rearrangement joins TRBV4-3 to TRBJ2-5; D possibly corresponds to TRBD2 (6 bases). Germline V gives CDR1 LGHNA, CDR2 YSLEER. Trimming stripped 8 bases from V and 2 bases from J, with 18 bases between. This CDR3 region has 15 residues. CDR3 nucleotide sequence: TGCGCCAGCTCCAAAGCCCCGGGGGTGCAAGAGACCCAGTACTTC. Translating gives CASSKAPGVQETQYF.

This clone was counted only a few times. This sequence joins TRBV29-1 and TRBJ2-7, with D perhaps matching TRBD2 (6 bases). The CDR3 totals 11 residues. Per the germline V gene, CDR1 is SQVTM and CDR2 is ANQGSEA. Trimming removed 4 bases at V and 4 bases at J, with 8 bases between. CDR3: CSVGGGYEQYF. CDR3 DNA sequence: TGCAGCGTTGGCGGAGGGTACGAGCAGTACTTC.

This sequence joins TRBV28 and TRBJ2-2; 8 bases fit TRBD1. The CDR3 spans 15 residues. Trimming at V came to 4 bases and at J to 5 bases, leaving 6 bases not matched to a gene. CDR1 is MDHEN and CDR2 is SYDVKM in the germline V gene. In DNA form, the CDR3 reads TGTGCCAGCAGTTCTCCCGGACAGGGTACCGGGGAGCTGTTTTTT. Translating gives CASSSPGQGTGELFF.

The rearrangement links TRBV23-1 to TRBJ2-1; D is perhaps TRBD2 (7 bases). TRBV23-1 has ORF status, its function being uncertain. Trimming left V 10 bases short and J 6 bases short, with 19 bases between. The CDR3 has 14 amino acids. As DNA, the CDR3 is TGCGCCAAACTTGAGGGGGGGCTGGGCAATGAGCAGTTCTTC. This codes for CAKLEGGLGNEQFF.

This clone showed up just a few times. The chain carries TRBV28 and TRBJ2-4; TRBD1 is a possible D gene (6 bases). CDR3 length equals 15 residues. Germline V CDR1 and CDR2: MDHEN, SYDVKM. V was clipped by 3 bases and J by 3 bases, with 12 bases between them. The CDR3 DNA sequence: TGTGCCAGCAGTTTTAATTCAGGGGTCAAAAACATTCAGTACTTC. It translates to CASSFNSGVKNIQYF.

Only a few counts were recorded for this clone. Other DNA sequences in the sample encode the same CDR3. The chain uses TRBV7-2 and TRBJ2-3; the D is unclear. CDR3 length: 11 residues. Trimming removed 3 bases at V and 6 bases at J, with 4 bases between. The germline CDR1 and CDR2 sequences are SGHTA and FQGNSA. For the CDR3, the DNA is TGTGCCAGCAGCTTGCGGGATACGCAGTATTTT. Translating it yields CASSLRDTQYF.

V is TRBV10-3 and J is TRBJ2-3; 9 nucleotides agree with TRBD2. CDR1 is ENHRY, CDR2 SYGVKD, per germline. The trim removed 10 bases at V and 6 bases at J, leaving 14 bases unmatched. This CDR3 is built from 15 residues. The CDR3 DNA is TGTGCCACCAGACTCTCTGCGGGGGGGCGGGATACGCAGTATTTT. Translated, it gives CATRLSAGGRDTQYF.

The V call is TRBV28, the J call TRBJ2-2; 8 bases fit TRBD1. V lost 8 bases, J lost 4 bases, and 6 bases stayed unmatched. CDR1 MDHEN and CDR2 SYDVKM come from the germline V gene. This CDR3 has 14 residues. CDR3 DNA sequence: TGTGCCAGCCGGACAGGGTCGCGCACCGGGGAGCTGTTTTTT. This codes for CASRTGSRTGELFF.

The J gene is TRBJ2-7, the V gene TRBV27; TRBD2 agrees at 8 bases. The V gene's germline CDR1 is MNHEY and CDR2 SMNVEV (reference sequence). With V trimmed by 5 bases and J by 3 bases, 12 bases remained unmatched. This CDR3 region has 16 residues. Here the CDR3 DNA reads TGTGCCAGCAGTCCCTGGGGGCCGGGACTAGGCTACGAGCAGTACTTC. It yields the protein CASSPWGPGLGYEQYF.